Below are 21 T cell receptor beta chains sequenced from a single sample in a study of T cells after yellow fever vaccination. MiXCR, applied by TCRdb to the 5' RACE reads, yields one record per CDR3 protein. Of fewer than 450,000 distinct CDR3 sequences in the sample, around 10% were seen once. The specimen comprised PBMCs, sampled on the day of the first yellow fever vaccination. The receptor set was obtained from a man aged 18 to 30 who received the YFV17D yellow fever vaccine.

The chain links TRBV5-1 to TRBJ2-5, with 14 bases matching TRBD2. Germline V CDR1 and CDR2: SGHRS, YFSETQ. The CDR3 is 15 residues long. After removal of 4 bases from V and 3 bases from J, the junction contained 2 bases not matched to a gene. CDR3 amino acids: CASSQGLAGEETQYF. CDR3 sequence (DNA): TGCGCCAGCAGCCAGGGACTAGCGGGGGAAGAGACCCAGTACTTC.

The chain employs TRBV7-9 and TRBJ1-3; the D gene is possibly TRBD1 (5 bases). V lost 5 bases to trimming and J lost 0 bases, with 11 bases between them. Germline CDR1 and CDR2: SEHNR and FQNEAQ (reference sequence). The CDR3 has 15 amino acids. CDR3: CASSRQGNSGNTIYF. The CDR3 DNA sequence: TGTGCCAGCAGCCGCCAGGGCAACTCTGGAAACACCATATATTTT.

The table lists this clonotype with a count of one. Being one base from a much bigger clone, this may be a read error. The conserved phenylalanine or tryptophan normally closing the CDR3 is absent here, so this likely arose from a read error. The rearrangement joins TRBV20-1 to TRBJ2-1; 12 positions agree with TRBD2. The CDR3 is made up of 16 amino acids. V was clipped by 6 bases and J by 4 bases; unmatched bases: 10. In germline, CDR1 is DFQATT, CDR2 SNEGSKA (reference sequence). The CDR3 nucleotides are TGCAGTGCCAATCCCTCTAGCGGGGGGGAGTACAATGAGCAGTTCTAC. It encodes CSANPSSGGEYNEQFY.

In this sample, this clonotype turned up a few times. This chain connects TRBV28 to TRBJ1-5; maybe TRBD1 (5 bases). The V gene lost 6 bases and the J gene lost 7 bases, with 13 bases spanning the gap. The germline CDR1 and CDR2 sequences are MDHEN and SYDVKM. The CDR3 extends over 13 amino acids. The CDR3 coding sequence is TGTGCCAGCAGCCTGACAGTGGGACAGCCCCAGCATTTT. The encoded protein is CASSLTVGQPQHF.

At least ten counts were recorded for this clonotype. This chain links TRBV3-1 with TRBJ2-3; 7 bases match TRBD2. The junction had 7 bases not matched to a gene; V was cut back by 1 base and J by 0 bases. The CDR3 runs to 17 residues. CDR1 and CDR2 (germline): LGHDT, YNNKEL (reference sequence). In DNA form, the CDR3 reads TGTGCCAGCAGCCAAGGCCTAGCGGAAACTAGCACAGATACGCAGTATTTT. Translated: CASSQGLAETSTDTQYF.

This clonotype occurred a few times. The V call is TRBV12-3 or TRBV12-4, the J call TRBJ2-5; D may correspond to TRBD1 or TRBD2 (5 bases each). The CDR3 consists of 15 residues. V was cut by 3 bases and J by 5 bases, with 16 bases left in between. This chain's CDR3 is CASSFRWGREETQYF. As DNA, the CDR3 is TGTGCCAGCAGTTTTAGGTGGGGCAGGGAGGAGACCCAGTACTTC.

The rearrangement links TRBV20-1 to TRBJ1-5; D not resolved. The CDR3 has 15 residues. V gave up 3 bases and J gave up 4 bases, with 16 bases separating them. Germline assignment: CDR1 DFQATT and CDR2 SNEGSKA (reference sequence). CDR3 residues: CSASRSAIANQPQHF. The CDR3 DNA reads as TGCAGTGCTAGTCGCAGCGCTATAGCAAATCAGCCCCAGCATTTT.

The chain has TRBV4-2 and TRBJ2-2; TRBD2 matches at 8 bases. The CDR3 length is 15 residues. The V and J ends lost 5 bases and 1 base, in that order; junction bases with no gene match: 3. Per germline, CDR1 LGHNA and CDR2 YNFKEQ. The CDR3 DNA is TGTGCCAGCAGCGCAGCGGGGGAGAACACCGGGGAGCTGTTTTTT. Amino acid sequence: CASSAAGENTGELFF.

The sample holds many counts of this clonotype. An end of the junction differs from the germline gene, which may be a read error. This chain connects TRBV5-1 to TRBJ2-7; D is ambiguous. The CDR3 is 11 residues long. CDR1 and CDR2 (germline): SGHRS, YFSETQ. The CDR3 DNA sequence: TGTGCCAGCAGCTTAGGCTACGAGCAGTACTTC. This encodes CASSLGYEQYF.

This chain uses TRBV5-4 with TRBJ2-7; 9 nucleotides line up with TRBD1. This CDR3 region has 16 residues. Germline assignment: CDR1 SGHNT and CDR2 YYREEE (reference sequence). With 4 bases clipped from V and 0 bases from J, the junction kept 8 bases outside the gene matches. The CDR3 region has the DNA TGTGCCAGCAGCCCAGTGGGACAGGGCCGCTCCTACGAGCAGTACTTC. Protein: CASSPVGQGRSYEQYF.

In this sample, this clonotype turned up a few times. The chain recombines TRBV20-1 with TRBJ2-1, with TRBD2 identical over 14 bases. The CDR3 covers 14 residues. With V trimmed by 1 base and J by 10 bases, 3 bases remained unmatched. Germline-derived CDR1 and CDR2 are DFQATT and SNEGSKA (reference sequence). The CDR3 loop reads CSARGGLAGAEQFF. The CDR3 DNA sequence: TGCAGTGCTAGAGGGGGACTAGCGGGGGCGGAGCAGTTCTTC.

This clonotype was observed a few times. This sequence joins TRBV20-1 and TRBJ1-4; 10 nucleotides align to TRBD1. With V trimmed by 4 bases and J by 8 bases, 16 bases remained unmatched. Germline V gene sequence: CDR1 DFQATT, CDR2 SNEGSKA (reference sequence). CDR3 length equals 17 residues. CDR3 nucleotides: TGCAGTGCTACGGGGACAGGGGCCTCCACAAGTATAGAAAAACTGTTTTTT. This translates into CSATGTGASTSIEKLFF.

The chain carries TRBV20-1 and TRBJ2-3; TRBD2 might be the D (7 bases). The V gene lost 3 bases and the J gene lost 2 bases, with 12 bases spanning the gap. CDR3 length: 14 residues. Germline V CDR1 and CDR2: DFQATT, SNEGSKA (reference sequence). CDR3 coding DNA: TGCAGTGCTAGTAGGGGGGGGGACACAGATACGCAGTATTTT. This gives the protein CSASRGGDTDTQYF.

The chain recombines TRBV7-2 with TRBJ2-5; a possible D gene is TRBD1 (6 bases). Germline V CDR1 and CDR2: SGHTA, FQGNSA. This CDR3 is built from 15 residues. Trimming shortened V by 5 bases and J by 5 bases, and 18 bases separated the two germline ends. CDR3 in amino acids: CASSRNQGGGETQYF. CDR3 in DNA: TGTGCCAGCAGCCGGAACCAAGGGGGTGGCGAGACCCAGTACTTC.

This clonotype turned up a few times. The V gene is TRBV5-1, the J gene TRBJ2-7, with D tentatively TRBD2 (5 bases). Germline V lookup: CDR1 SGHRS, CDR2 YFSETQ. The CDR3 totals 16 residues. Trimming pared 0 bases from V and 2 bases from J, leaving 15 bases between. CDR3 DNA sequence: TGCGCCAGCAGCTTGGCACCGGACTCACGGCCCTACGAGCAGTACGTC. Its protein product is CASSLAPDSRPYEQYV.

This clonotype was recorded at least ten times. V and J are TRBV29-1 and TRBJ2-1; 8 positions match TRBD2. The germline CDR1 and CDR2 sequences are SQVTM and ANQGSEA. With V trimmed by 6 bases and J by 5 bases, 9 bases remained unmatched. This CDR3 is built from 14 residues. The CDR3, as DNA: TGCAGCGTAAGACTCATCGGGGGGGACAATGAGCAGTTCTTC. It translates to CSVRLIGGDNEQFF.

This clonotype was recorded many times. The chain combines TRBV12-3 or TRBV12-4 with TRBJ2-2; D remains ambiguous. This CDR3 has 12 amino acids. Trimming took off 4 bases at V and 7 bases at J, with 7 bases between the two ends. CDR3 region: CASSSPGGELFF. CDR3 sequence (DNA): TGTGCCAGCAGTTCTCCCGGCGGGGAGCTGTTTTTT.

This clonotype was seen repeatedly, ten times or more. J is TRBJ2-7 and V is TRBV11-1; D perhaps matches TRBD2 (6 bases). Trimming removed 0 bases at V and 4 bases at J, with 13 bases between. Looked up from germline, CDR1 is SGHAT and CDR2 is FQDESV (reference sequence). This CDR3 has 15 amino acids. The CDR3 here is CASSLARGGEYEQYF. Written as DNA, the CDR3 is TGTGCCAGCAGCTTAGCGAGGGGCGGGGAGTACGAGCAGTACTTC.

This clonotype has more than one count but fewer than ten. The chain has TRBV7-9 and TRBJ2-1, with 7 bases fitting TRBD1. Per germline, CDR1 SEHNR and CDR2 FQNEAQ (reference sequence). J gave up 10 bases and V 6 bases, and 9 bases lay outside the gene matches. The CDR3 is made up of 13 amino acids. The DNA of the CDR3 is TGTGCCAGCAGGCCCCCCGGACAGGCCGAGCAGTTCTTC. It encodes CASRPPGQAEQFF.

The rearrangement uses TRBV12-1 and TRBJ2-1; the table assigns TRBD1, which was not confirmed against the DNA. TRBV12-1 is noted as a pseudogene. The CDR3 runs to 14 residues. CDR3 residues: CASSRGLLYNEQFF. The CDR3 region has the DNA TGTGCCAGCAGCAGGGGGCTCCTCTACAATGAGCAGTTCTTC.

In nucleotides, the CDR3 is TGCAGTGTCTCGAACTCTCCGGGACAGGGAGACTACGAGCAGTACGTC. Residues: CSVSNSPGQGDYEQYV. J is TRBJ2-7 and V is TRBV20-1; TRBD1 matches 9 bases. The germline CDR1 and CDR2 sequences are DFQATT and SNEGSKA (reference sequence). The V segment lost 7 bases and the J segment 3 bases; nucleotides outside the gene matches: 16. The length of the CDR3 is 16 residues.